Below, one T cell receptor (beta chain) is given with its context. Its antigen has not been determined. The input lacks base qualities; no much larger clone sits a single base away. Ficoll-Paque density gradient centrifugation was the method used to isolate PBMCs. The data stem from a study of T-cell memory formation after mild COVID-19 (dated by TCRdb to 2020 to 2022). Looking at the study overall: TCR sequence clusters from the two donors were largely donor specific. Two young, previously healthy adult volunteers, one female and one male, were included in the cohort. In a couple of donors, T-cell clones that expanded and contracted after mild COVID-19 were tracked by sequencing TCRalpha and TCRbeta repertoires over time. Results the study describes overall, beyond this receptor: From day 15 to 85, contracting clones showed balanced CD4/CD8 phenotypes, whereas a second wave of clones that expanded from day 15 to 37 leaned towards CD4+. Contracting CD4+ clones appeared mostly in the CM and EM memory subsets, whereas CD8+ clones were enriched in EMRA. Only a couple of mild cases were covered by the study, and larger cohorts that include severe cases with pre-infection samples were considered necessary. The second-wave clones that peaked on day 37 were not confirmed to be SARS-CoV-2 specific. Some responding clones were detected in pre-infection memory, which suggested that pre-existing cross-reactive memory T cells had joined the SARS-CoV-2 response.

Sequencing was carried out with an Illumina NovaSeq 6000. TCRalpha and TCRbeta cDNA libraries were constructed by 5'RACE with constant-segment primers, with sample barcodes and unique molecular identifiers being introduced. RNA was extracted from every sample with Trizol reagent. Libraries were amplified in two PCR steps, with a second sample barcode and Illumina TruSeq adapters added in the second step. Sequencing of the libraries was done on an Illumina NovaSeq, producing 2 x 150 bp paired-end reads. As for the original processing: With migec v1.2.7, reads were demultiplexed and then collapsed into UMI-guided consensus sequences. Using mixcr v2.1.11, UMI consensuses were aligned to TRA and TRB V and J templates and then assembled into clonotypes. Clonotypes were classified as expanded or contracted when called significant by both edgeR and NoisET, with noise models trained on biological replicates. For edgeR calls, a false discovery rate-adjusted p below 0.01 and a log2 fold-change threshold of 1 were applied. As an exploratory analysis of dynamics, max-normalized trajectories of the 1000 most abundant clonotypes were examined with PCA combined with hierarchical clustering. Separately sequenced CD4+ and CD8+ repertoires were used to assign a CD4 or CD8 phenotype to each responding clone. TCRdb reworked the public reads: Q25 trimming with fastp, MiXCR clone assembly, productive beta chains retained. For every CDR3 protein sequence, its rows merge into one entry that carries the most common genes and DNA. The V and J calls come from TCRdb's annotation, not from the publication. Across this sample there are some 250,000 distinct CDR3 sequences, with roughly 10% seen only once. The leading ten clones occupy 22% of the sample.

Sequencing used PBMCs or a T cell subset sorted from them (not recorded which). The TCR sequence derives from a man between 18 and 35 years old who had mild COVID-19 (a few samples of this study predate the infection). The sample titles of this study are shuffled in the database, so cell type and time point are left out; the donor was told from shared clones.

DNA sequence: TGTGCCAGCAGCTCCAGACGGGACGAAAAACTGTTTTTT. Its translation is CASSSRRDEKLFF. The rearrangement combines TRBV7-9 with TRBJ1-4, and possibly TRBD1, on 5 matching bases. The CDR3 covers 13 residues, taking in both the cysteine and the phenylalanine. Here the CDR3 DNA is all that survives: 39 bases in frame from base 1. The CDR1 and CDR2 encoded by the germline V gene (reference sequence) are SEHNR and FQNEAQ. V lost 4 bases and J lost 8 bases; the stretch between them is 11 bases long.